Listed here are 24 T cell receptor beta chains from one sample, sequenced in a study of graft-versus-host responses after intestinal transplantation. Sequencing was performed with immunoSEQ multiplex PCR; in TCRdb, only in-frame clones are kept and a portion is missing. The sample lists roughly 60,000 clones; over 85% were seen once. The sample here was PBMCs, taken 26 days after transplant. The source is a human patient who received an intestinal transplant, so some T cells may come from the graft donor.

This clone turned up a few times. J is TRBJ1-6 and V is TRBV19; TRBD1 matches at 8 bases. The V and J ends lost 4 bases and 6 bases, in that order; junction bases with no gene match: 8. Germline V lookup: CDR1 LNHDA, CDR2 SQIVND (reference sequence). The CDR3 loop spans 16 amino acids. The CDR3 nucleotides are TGTGCCAGTAGTACGACGTTGACAGGGGCTAATTCACCCCTCCACTTT. Protein sequence: CASSTTLTGANSPLHF.

On this clone: One junction end disagrees with the germline gene, perhaps due to a read error. The chain combines TRBV4-3 with TRBJ2-2, with TRBD2 matching over 15 bases. This CDR3 region has 20 residues. From germline, CDR1 is LGHNA and CDR2 YSLEER. The CDR3 DNA is TGCGCCAGCAGCCATATCGGGACTAGCGGGGGGCCGTGGAACGCCGGGGAGCTGTTTTTT. This translates into CASSHIGTSGGPWNAGELFF.

The chain has TRBV7-3 and TRBJ2-1; D gene ambiguous. CDR1 is SGHTA and CDR2 is FQGTGA in the germline V gene. V gave up 1 base and J gave up 9 bases, with 7 bases separating them. This CDR3 is built from 12 residues. The chain's CDR3 is CASSLNGFEQFF. The CDR3 nucleotides are TGTGCCAGCAGCTTAAACGGGTTTGAGCAGTTCTTC.

This clone was counted between two and nine times. This chain joins TRBV5-4 and TRBJ1-3; 7 bases are shared with TRBD1. CDR3 length: 15 amino acids. Germline V gene sequence: CDR1 SGHNT, CDR2 YYREEE (reference sequence). V lost 0 bases, J lost 4 bases, and 4 bases stayed unmatched. CDR3: CASSLDEGQGNTIYF. The CDR3 DNA reads TGTGCCAGCAGCTTGGACGAGGGACAGGGAAACACCATATATTTT.

J is TRBJ2-3 and V is TRBV19; 8 bases are a match to TRBD1. Germline-derived CDR1 and CDR2 are LNHDA and SQIVND (reference sequence). This CDR3 has 15 residues. V shed 3 bases, J shed 3 bases, and the junction held 5 bases outside the gene matches. CDR3 sequence (DNA): TGTGCCAGTAGTATGGTGTGGACAGGGACAGATACGCAGTATTTT. It yields the protein CASSMVWTGTDTQYF. The full variable domain, rest sourced from reference TRBV19 and TRBJ2-3, is DGGITQSPKYLFRKEGQNVTLSCEQNLNHDAMYWYRQDPGQGLRLIYYSQIVNDFQKGDIAEGYSVSREKKESFPLTVTSAQKNPTAFYLCASSMVWTGTDTQYFGPGTRLTVL.

In the case of this clone: A read error may produce the germline difference seen at one junction end. The rearrangement joins TRBV7-7 to TRBJ2-5; 11 bases match TRBD1. The length of the CDR3 is 15 residues. CDR1 is SSHAT, CDR2 FNYEAQ, per germline (reference sequence). The CDR3 nucleotides are TGTGCTAGCAGTCGCGGACAGGGGGCTACGGAGACCCAGTACTTC. It yields the protein CASSRGQGATETQYF.

The chain has TRBV7-2 and TRBJ2-1; tentatively, D is TRBD2 (5 bases). Germline lookup yields CDR1 SGHTA and CDR2 FQGNSA. This CDR3 comprises 13 residues. Deletions cut 6 bases from V and 6 bases from J, with 12 bases between. The CDR3 bases are TGTGCCAGCAGTCCAAGAGCGGTCAATGAGCAGTTCTTC. This gives the protein CASSPRAVNEQFF. The full variable domain, its missing parts supplied by reference TRBV7-2 and TRBJ2-1, is GAGVSQSPSNKVTEKGKDVELRCDPISGHTALYWYRQSLGQGLEFLIYFQGNSAPDKSGLPSDRFSAERTGGSVSTLTIQRTQQEDSAVYLCASSPRAVNEQFFGPGTRLTVL.

This sequence joins TRBV6-6 and TRBJ2-3; TRBD2 matches at 7 bases. The CDR3 runs to 16 residues. V shed 4 bases, J shed 4 bases, and the junction held 11 bases outside the gene matches. Germline V gene data show CDR1 as MNHNY and CDR2 as SVGAGI (reference sequence). The CDR3 sequence: CASSSRLRGIADTQYF. DNA of the CDR3: TGTGCCAGCAGTTCGCGTTTGCGGGGGATTGCAGATACGCAGTATTTT.

The chain links TRBV7-9 to TRBJ2-7; a weak D match, TRBD2 (5 bases). This CDR3 is 16 amino acids long. CDR1 SEHNR and CDR2 FQNEAQ come from the germline V gene (reference sequence). The V end was cut by 0 bases, the J end by 0 bases, with 12 bases between. CDR3 region: CASSLAIERSSYEQYF. DNA of the CDR3: TGTGCCAGCAGCTTAGCTATCGAGCGGAGCTCCTACGAGCAGTACTTC.

This clone appeared a few times. V is TRBV4-1 and J is TRBJ2-7, with D perhaps TRBD1 (5 bases). The germline CDR1 and CDR2 sequences are MGHRA and YSYEKL. The V and J ends lost 0 bases and 1 base respectively, with 7 bases between them. The CDR3 consists of 14 residues. The CDR3 loop reads CASSQETVSYEQYF. The CDR3 DNA reads TGCGCCAGCAGCCAAGAGACAGTTTCCTACGAGCAGTACTTC.

The chain couples TRBV2 to TRBJ2-1; possible D gene TRBD2, 5 bases. The CDR3 totals 15 residues. Germline-derived CDR1 and CDR2 are SNHLY and FYNNEI. CDR3 sequence (DNA): TGTGCTTCCGGGGATGGAGAGCGGCTCTACAATGAGCAGTTCTTC. Translation gives CASGDGERLYNEQFF.

CDR3 region: CASSLSFLPDSRKNIQYF. In DNA, the CDR3 is TGTGCCAGCAGTTTATCGTTCCTCCCCGACAGCCGGAAAAACATTCAGTACTTC. The gene calls are TRBV28 and TRBJ2-4, with a weak D call TRBD1 (5 bases). This CDR3 comprises 18 residues. Germline V gene data show CDR1 as MDHEN and CDR2 as SYDVKM. The V end lost 1 base, the J end lost 4 bases, and 20 bases lay between the germline ends.

This rearrangement joins TRBV6-1 to TRBJ2-7; TRBD1 matches at 9 bases. The CDR3 extends over 16 amino acids. Germline values: CDR1 MNHNS, CDR2 SASEGT. Germline trimming cut 2 bases from V and 5 bases from J; bases unmatched to any gene: 10. CDR3 amino acids: CASSEIRGQGWDEQYF. The CDR3 nucleotides are TGTGCCAGCAGTGAAATTAGGGGACAGGGTTGGGACGAGCAGTACTTC.

This clone was detected once. V usage is TRBV7-9 and J usage is TRBJ1-1; possibly TRBD1 for D (5 bases). There are 16 residues in the CDR3. CDR1 is SEHNR, CDR2 FQNEAQ, per germline (reference sequence). The V and J ends lost 5 bases and 0 bases respectively, with 16 bases between them. CDR3 loop: CASSHPPRAMNTEAFF. In DNA, the CDR3 is TGTGCCAGCAGCCATCCCCCCAGGGCGATGAACACTGAAGCTTTCTTT.

The chain combines TRBV27 with TRBJ1-1; possibly TRBD1 for D (6 bases). CDR3 length: 14 residues. The germline CDR1 and CDR2 sequences are MNHEY and SMNVEV (reference sequence). Trimming left V 6 bases short and J 3 bases short, with 14 bases between. CDR3 sequence (DNA): TGTGCCAGCAGAAACCCTACAGGGTACACTGAAGCTTTCTTT. Translation gives CASRNPTGYTEAFF.

The chain links TRBV28 to TRBJ2-2; 7 nucleotides line up with TRBD1. Germline V lookup: CDR1 MDHEN, CDR2 SYDVKM. The CDR3 spans 14 residues. The junction had 1 base not matched to a gene; V was cut back by 3 bases and J by 3 bases. As DNA, the CDR3 is TGTGCCAGCAGTTTGGGGACAGACACCGGGGAGCTGTTTTTT. Amino acids: CASSLGTDTGELFF.

V is TRBV29-1 and J is TRBJ2-7; 11 bases agree with TRBD1. V dropped 4 bases and J dropped 3; count of bases not matched to a gene: 8. CDR3 size: 15 residues. CDR1 is SQVTM and CDR2 is ANQGSEA in the germline V gene. The CDR3 DNA reads as TGCAGCGTTGCGGGTCCGGGACAGGGGGACTACGAGCAGTACTTC. Encoded protein: CSVAGPGQGDYEQYF.

The chain employs TRBV5-1 and TRBJ2-3; D may be TRBD2 (5 bases). V gave up 0 bases and J gave up 0 bases, with 11 bases separating them. The germline CDR1 and CDR2 sequences are SGHRS and YFSETQ. This CDR3 is built from 16 residues. The CDR3 DNA is TGCGCCAGCAGCTTGGATCTAGCTCCAAGCACAGATACGCAGTATTTT. It specifies CASSLDLAPSTDTQYF.

The J gene is TRBJ2-1, the V gene TRBV29-1; 7 nucleotides match TRBD2. Trimming at V came to 8 bases and at J to 6 bases, leaving 16 bases not matched to a gene. The CDR3 sequence is 15 residues long. The germline gives CDR1 SQVTM, CDR2 ANQGSEA. As DNA, the CDR3 is TGCAGCATCGAAGCGCCGGGGAGGGCCGTCAATGAGCAGTTCTTC. Amino acid sequence: CSIEAPGRAVNEQFF.

This clone showed up just once. The chain joins TRBV14 to TRBJ1-2, with TRBD1 identical over 7 bases. This CDR3 is 14 amino acids long. Germline CDR1 reads SGHDN; CDR2 reads FVKESK. The ends lost 6 bases at V and 7 bases at J; junction bases unmatched: 11. CDR3 amino acids: CASSKEQGVAGYTF. For the CDR3, the DNA is TGTGCCAGCAGTAAAGAGCAGGGGGTGGCTGGCTACACCTTC.

This chain uses TRBV2 with TRBJ1-4; TRBD1 matches at 9 bases. The junction had 8 bases not matched to a gene; V was cut back by 0 bases and J by 6 bases. CDR1 and CDR2 from the germline V gene are SNHLY and FYNNEI. The CDR3 covers 17 residues. The CDR3 region has the DNA TGTGCCAGCAGTGAAGCGCTCCGGGACAGGGAAGATGAAAAACTGTTTTTT. Protein: CASSEALRDREDEKLFF. Based on the CDR3 plus reference TRBV2 and TRBJ1-4, the full variable domain is EPEVTQTPSHQVTQMGQEVILRCVPISNHLYFYWYRQILGQKVEFLVSFYNNEISEKSEIFDDQFSVERPDGSNFTLKIRSTKLEDSAMYFCASSEALRDREDEKLFFGSGTQLSVL.

The chain carries TRBV27 and TRBJ2-3; 14 bases are a match to TRBD2. V gave up 4 bases and J gave up 10 bases; unmatched junction bases: 13. The CDR3 totals 17 residues. CDR1 and CDR2 from the germline V gene are MNHEY and SMNVEV (reference sequence). This CDR3 is CASSSLTSGRAGDAQYF. DNA of the CDR3: TGTGCCAGCAGTTCCCTGACTAGCGGGAGGGCGGGGGATGCGCAGTATTTT.

The rearrangement joins TRBV13 to TRBJ2-1; 7 positions match TRBD1. J was trimmed by 5 bases and V by 5 bases; bases with no gene match: 3. This CDR3 contains 13 residues. Germline-derived CDR1 and CDR2 are PRHDT and FYEKMQ (reference sequence). The CDR3, as DNA: TGTGCCAGCAGCCCTAGGGGGCACAATGAGCAGTTCTTC. It encodes CASSPRGHNEQFF.

The genes are TRBV29-1 and TRBJ1-2; the D is unclear. The CDR3 contains 13 residues. Germline-derived CDR1 and CDR2 are SQVTM and ANQGSEA. Trimming pared 3 bases from V and 4 bases from J, leaving 12 bases between. The CDR3 DNA sequence: TGCAGCGTTGAGCTTAACAGCGGCTATGGCTACACCTTC. It codes for CSVELNSGYGYTF.